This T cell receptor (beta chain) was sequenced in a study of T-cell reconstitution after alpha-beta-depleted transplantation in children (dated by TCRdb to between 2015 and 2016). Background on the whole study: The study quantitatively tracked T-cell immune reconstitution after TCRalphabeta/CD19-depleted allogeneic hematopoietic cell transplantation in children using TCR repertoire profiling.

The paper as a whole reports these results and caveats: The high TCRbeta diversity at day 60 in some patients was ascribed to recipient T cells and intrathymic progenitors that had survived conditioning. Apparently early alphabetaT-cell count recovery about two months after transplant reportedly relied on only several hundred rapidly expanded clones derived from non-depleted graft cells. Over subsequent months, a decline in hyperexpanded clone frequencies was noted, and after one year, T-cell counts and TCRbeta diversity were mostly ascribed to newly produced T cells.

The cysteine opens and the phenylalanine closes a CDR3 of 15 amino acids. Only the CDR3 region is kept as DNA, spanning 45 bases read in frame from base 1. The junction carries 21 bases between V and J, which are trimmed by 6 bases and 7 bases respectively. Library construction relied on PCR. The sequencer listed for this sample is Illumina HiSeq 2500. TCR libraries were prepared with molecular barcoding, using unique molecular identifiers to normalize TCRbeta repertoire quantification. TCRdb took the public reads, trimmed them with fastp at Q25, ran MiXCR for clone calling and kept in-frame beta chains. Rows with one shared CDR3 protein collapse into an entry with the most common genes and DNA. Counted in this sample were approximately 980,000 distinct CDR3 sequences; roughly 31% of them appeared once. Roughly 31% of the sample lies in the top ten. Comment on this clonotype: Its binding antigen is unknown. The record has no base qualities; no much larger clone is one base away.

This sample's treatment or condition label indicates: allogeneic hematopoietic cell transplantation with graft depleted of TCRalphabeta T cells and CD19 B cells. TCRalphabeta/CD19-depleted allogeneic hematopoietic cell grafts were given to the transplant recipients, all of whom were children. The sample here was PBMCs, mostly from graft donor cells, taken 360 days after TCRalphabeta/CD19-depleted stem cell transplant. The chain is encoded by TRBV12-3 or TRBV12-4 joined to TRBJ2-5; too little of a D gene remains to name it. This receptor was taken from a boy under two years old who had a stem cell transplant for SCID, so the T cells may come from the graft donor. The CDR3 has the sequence CASRDLRNIVGTQYF. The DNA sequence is TGTGCCAGCAGAGACCTTCGAAACATAGTTGGGACCCAGTACTTC.